The source of this T cell receptor (beta chain) is a study of T cells after yellow fever vaccination. The CDR3 is made up of 15 amino acids. Germline CDR1 SGHNT, CDR2 YYREEE (reference sequence). J was trimmed by 7 bases and V by 1 base; bases with no gene match: 10. The authors made TCR cDNA by 5'RACE template switching, adding a universal primer site and UMIs. TCRdb processed the 5' RACE reads anew with MiXCR; each CDR3 protein has one entry. The sample shows some 350,000 distinct CDR3 sequences, 3% to 4.5% of them seen only once. This clonotype turned up a few times. The TCR sequence derives from a man aged 18 to 35 who received the YFV17D yellow fever vaccine. The sample in question was PBMCs, obtained 5 days after the yellow fever booster vaccination. The chain uses TRBV5-4 and TRBJ2-5; 7 bases line up with TRBD1. The DNA of the CDR3 is TGTGCCAGCAGCTTGCCGGGACAGTCTTCAGCGACCCAGTACTTC. This codes for CASSLPGQSSATQYF. The entire variable domain, with the rest obtained from reference TRBV5-4 and TRBJ2-5, is as follows: ETGVTQSPTHLIKTRGQQVTLRCSSQSGHNTVSWYQQALGQGPQFIFQYYREEENGRGNFPPRFSGLQFPNYSSELNVNALELDDSALYLCASSLPGQSSATQYFGPGTRLLVL.